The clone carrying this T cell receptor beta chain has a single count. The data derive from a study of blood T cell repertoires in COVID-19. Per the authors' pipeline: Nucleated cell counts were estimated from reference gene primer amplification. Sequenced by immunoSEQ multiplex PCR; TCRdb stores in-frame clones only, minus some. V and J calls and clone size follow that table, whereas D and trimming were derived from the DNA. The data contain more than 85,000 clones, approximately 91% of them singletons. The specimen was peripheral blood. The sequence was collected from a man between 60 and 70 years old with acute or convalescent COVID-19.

CDR3 sequence (DNA): TGTGCCAGCAGCAAAGGCAGGGGTCGGGTCTACACCTTC. It translates to CASSKGRGRVYTF. The chain uses TRBV21-1 and TRBJ1-2; the table's D call, TRBD1, has no DNA check behind it. TRBV21-1 is an annotated pseudogene. CDR3 length equals 13 residues.